Following are 5 T cell receptor beta chains from one sample sequenced in a study of cytomegalovirus exposure and HLA in healthy donors. The primer mix had 60 Vbeta and 13 Jbeta primers. Here immunoSEQ multiplex PCR was the method, and the copy in TCRdb shows in-frame clones only, minus some. The sample shows about 160,000 clones, 82% of them seen only once. Sequenced: PBMCs. These receptors all stem from a male donor in good health and CMV-seronegative.

The V call is TRBV11-3, the J call TRBJ2-7; TRBD1 might be the D (5 bases). The V gene lost 3 bases and the J gene lost 3 bases, with 6 bases spanning the gap. Germline V gives CDR1 SGHNT, CDR2 YENEEA. The CDR3 spans 12 residues. The CDR3 loop reads CASSLDNYEQYF. CDR3 bases: TGTGCCAGCAGCTTGGACAACTACGAGCAGTACTTC. The whole variable domain, filled in from reference TRBV11-3 and TRBJ2-7, reads EAGVVQSPRYKIIEKKQPVAFWCNPISGHNTLYWYLQNLGQGPELLIRYENEEAVDDSQLPKDRFSAERLKGVDSTLKIQPAELGDSAVYLCASSLDNYEQYFGPGTRLTVT.

The rearrangement joins TRBV4-2 to TRBJ2-1; perhaps TRBD2 as D (5 bases). The length of the CDR3 is 17 residues. Germline values: CDR1 LGHNA, CDR2 YNFKEQ. Trimming stripped 4 bases from V and 2 bases from J, with 18 bases between. The DNA for the CDR3 is TGTGCCAGCAGCCCTACGAGCCTCTTGGAGGCCTACAATGAGCAGTTCTTC. It is translated as CASSPTSLLEAYNEQFF.

Points on this clone: Other DNA sequences in the same sample also yield this CDR3. J is TRBJ2-5 and V is TRBV29-1; 8 nucleotides align to TRBD1. This CDR3 comprises 12 residues. After removal of 6 bases from V and 4 bases from J, the junction contained 4 bases not matched to a gene. Looked up from germline, CDR1 is SQVTM and CDR2 is ANQGSEA. CDR3 bases: TGCAGCGTCGACAGGGGCGGAGAGACCCAGTACTTC. Translated, it gives CSVDRGGETQYF.

Only a few counts were recorded for this clone. The V and J genes are TRBV9 and TRBJ2-2, with 8 nucleotides matching TRBD2. Germline CDR1 reads SGDLS; CDR2 reads YYNGEE. This CDR3 is 17 amino acids long. Trimming cost V 2 bases and J 6 bases; bases outside gene matches: 12. CDR3 region: CASSVTTSVPTPGELFF. The CDR3 DNA sequence: TGTGCCAGCAGCGTGACGACTAGCGTGCCGACCCCCGGGGAGCTGTTTTTT.

The chain links TRBV5-6 to TRBJ1-6, with D possibly being TRBD1 (5 bases). The CDR3 is 14 residues long. Trimming left V 4 bases short and J 8 bases short, with 13 bases between. Germline values: CDR1 SGHDT, CDR2 YYEEEE. Here the CDR3 DNA reads TGTGCCAGCAGCGCAGGGTTAGGCGATTCACCCCTCCACTTT. Protein sequence: CASSAGLGDSPLHF.